This TCR beta chain was found in a study of T cells in Graves' hyperthyroidism and ophthalmopathy. Background on the study: Staff took peripheral blood when the initial diagnosis was made, before any treatment began. Broader study findings: Blood also contained most expanded thyroid clonotypes above 0.001. In simple terms, a model built on 13 V-J features told ophthalmopathy apart from stable hyperthyroidism.

Each 10 ml fresh peripheral blood draw supplied the PBMCs. This CDR3 region has 13 residues. CDR1 MNHEY and CDR2 SMNVEV come from the germline V gene (reference sequence). With regard to this clonotype: Its cognate antigen is unknown. This may stem from a read error, because a much larger clone lies one nucleotide away.

Authors of the study amplified TCR beta CDR3 regions from RNA transcripts. Initially, a first-round RT-PCR of the TCR CDR3 employed the HTBI primer set. A single record per CDR3 protein comes from TCRdb applying MiXCR to the multiplex PCR reads. Here the sample spans approximately 520,000 distinct CDR3 sequences, around 24% being singletons. The sample was blood. This TCR was recovered from a woman aged 25 to 45 with Graves' ophthalmopathy. The chain couples TRBV27 to TRBJ1-2; possibly TRBD1 for D (6 bases). In DNA form, the CDR3 reads TGTGCCTGCAGTTTCATACAGGGTGGGGGCTACACCTTC. Its translation: CACSFIQGGGYTF.